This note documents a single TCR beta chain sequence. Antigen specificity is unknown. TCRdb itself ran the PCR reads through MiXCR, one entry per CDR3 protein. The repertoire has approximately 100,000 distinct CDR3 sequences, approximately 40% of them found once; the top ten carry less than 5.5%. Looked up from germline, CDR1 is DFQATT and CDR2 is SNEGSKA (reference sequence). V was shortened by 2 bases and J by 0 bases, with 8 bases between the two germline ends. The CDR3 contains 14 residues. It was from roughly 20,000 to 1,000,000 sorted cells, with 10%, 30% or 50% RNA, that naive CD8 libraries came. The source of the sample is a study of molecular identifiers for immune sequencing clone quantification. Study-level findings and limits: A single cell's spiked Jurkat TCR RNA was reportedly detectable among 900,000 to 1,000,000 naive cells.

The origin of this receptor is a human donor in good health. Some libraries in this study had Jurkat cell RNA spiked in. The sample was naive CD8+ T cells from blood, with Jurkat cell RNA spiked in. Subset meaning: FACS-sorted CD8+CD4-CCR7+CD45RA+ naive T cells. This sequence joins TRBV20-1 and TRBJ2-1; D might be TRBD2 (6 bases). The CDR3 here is CSARKRASYNEQFF. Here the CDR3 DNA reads TGCAGTGCTAGAAAGCGGGCCTCCTACAATGAGCAGTTCTTC.